This T cell receptor beta chain appears in the sequencing data of a study of radiation and T cells in renal cell carcinoma. Germline lookup yields CDR1 LNHDA and CDR2 SQIVND (reference sequence). This CDR3 is built from 15 residues. Trimming stripped 7 bases from V and 3 bases from J, with 15 bases between. Treatment defined: treatment-naive control, cytoreductive nephrectomy. The patient's renal cell carcinoma had clear cell pathology. The method was immunoSEQ multiplex PCR; TCRdb's version includes in-frame clones alone and lacks a portion of them. The sample consists of some 20,000 clones, roughly 60% of them appearing once. Whole-study results and caveats: Irradiated tumors had higher TCR clonality than control tumors.

On this clone: Its antigen remains unknown.

The material sequenced was tumor tissue, taken from a patient whose treatment was nephrectomy without radiotherapy. This chain links TRBV19 with TRBJ2-2; D gene ambiguous. The receptor was isolated from a man over 45 with renal cell carcinoma. The CDR3 region is CASTGQASHTGELFF. For the CDR3, the DNA is TGTGCCAGTACCGGTCAGGCCTCTCACACCGGGGAGCTGTTTTTT.